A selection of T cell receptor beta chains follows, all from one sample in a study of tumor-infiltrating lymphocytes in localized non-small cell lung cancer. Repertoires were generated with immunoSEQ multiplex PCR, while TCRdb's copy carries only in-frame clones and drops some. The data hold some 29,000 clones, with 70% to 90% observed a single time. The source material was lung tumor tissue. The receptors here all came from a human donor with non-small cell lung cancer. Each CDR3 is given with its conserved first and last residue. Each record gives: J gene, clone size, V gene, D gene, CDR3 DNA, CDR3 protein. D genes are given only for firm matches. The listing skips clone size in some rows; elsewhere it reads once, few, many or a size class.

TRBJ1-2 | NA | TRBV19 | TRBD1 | TGTGCCAGTAGTTCGACAGGGAGTGGGTATGGCTACACCTTC | CASSSTGSGYGYTF
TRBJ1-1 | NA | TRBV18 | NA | TGTGCCAGCTCACCACCGATGACGGCAGGGGTTACTGAAGCTTTCTTT | CASSPPMTAGVTEAFF
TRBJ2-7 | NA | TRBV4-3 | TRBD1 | TGCGCCAGCAGCCAAGATGAGAGGACAGGGGGCTACGAGCAGTACTTC | CASSQDERTGGYEQYF
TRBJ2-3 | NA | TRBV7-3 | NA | TGTGCCAGCAGCTTAGAACTAGGTTCAGATACGCAGTATTTT | CASSLELGSDTQYF
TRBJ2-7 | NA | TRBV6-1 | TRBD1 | TGTGCCAGCAGGAGGGGACAGCAATCCTACGAGCAGTACTTC | CASRRGQQSYEQYF
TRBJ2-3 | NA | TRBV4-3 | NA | TGCGCCAGCAGCCAAGAGGAGAGGACTAGCACAGATACGCAGTATTTT | CASSQEERTSTDTQYF
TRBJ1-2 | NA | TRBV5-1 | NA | TGCGCCAGCAGCTTGGACGGCTTCTATGGCTACACCTTC | CASSLDGFYGYTF
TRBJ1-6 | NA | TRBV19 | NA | TGTGCCAGTACTGGGGAGGGATCACCCCTCCACTTT | CASTGEGSPLHF
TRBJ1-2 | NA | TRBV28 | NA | TGTGCCAGCAGTTTCCCGACCAATTATTATGGCTACACCTTC | CASSFPTNYYGYTF
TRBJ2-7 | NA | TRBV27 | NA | TGTGCCAGCAGTTTACCCCTCGGTGTACTTGACAGGCTGTATACGGACGAGCAGTACTTC | CASSLPLGVLDRLYTDEQYF
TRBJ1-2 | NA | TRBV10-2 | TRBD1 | TGCGCCAGCAGTGAACCAGGACAGGACACCGATGGCTACACCTTC | CASSEPGQDTDGYTF
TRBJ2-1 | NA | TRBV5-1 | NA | TGCGCCAGCAGCACTGCCGGGACCGGAGGGATCTTC | CASSTAGTGGIF
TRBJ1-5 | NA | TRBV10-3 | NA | TGTGCCATCTCCGACGGGGGCAATCAGCCCCAGCATTTT | CAISDGGNQPQHF
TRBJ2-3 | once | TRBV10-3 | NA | TGTGCCATCAGTGAACAACAGGGTAGTGGTGGTACGCAGTATTTT | CAISEQQGSGGTQYF
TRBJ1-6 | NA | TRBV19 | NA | TGTGCCACCCGACTCTCCGGCGGTTCACCCCTCCACTTT | CATRLSGGSPLHF
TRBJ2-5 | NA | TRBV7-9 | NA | TGTGCCAGCAGCTCGAGTGGCAGCCGGCAACCGCAAGAGACCCAGTACTTC | CASSSSGSRQPQETQYF
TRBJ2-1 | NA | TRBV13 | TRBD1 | TGTGCCAGCAGCACGACAGGGGACGATGAGCAGTTCTTC | CASSTTGDDEQFF
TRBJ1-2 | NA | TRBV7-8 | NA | TGTGCCAGCAGCCCAGGGAATACTAACTATGGCTACACCTTC | CASSPGNTNYGYTF
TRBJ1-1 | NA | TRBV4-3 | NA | TGCGCCAGCAGCCAAGTCGTCAGGGCCAAAGTTTATACTGAAGCTTTCTTT | CASSQVVRAKVYTEAFF
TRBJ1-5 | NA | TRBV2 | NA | TGTGCCAGCAGAGCGGATAGCAATCAGCCCCAGCATTTT | CASRADSNQPQHF
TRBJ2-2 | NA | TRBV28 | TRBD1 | TGTGCCAGCACGGGACAGGGCAACACCGGGGAGCTGTTTTTT | CASTGQGNTGELFF
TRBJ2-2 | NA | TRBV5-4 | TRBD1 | TGTGCCAGCAGCCCGGAGGACCCGGGACAGGGATACTTCGGGGAGCTGTTTTTT | CASSPEDPGQGYFGELFF
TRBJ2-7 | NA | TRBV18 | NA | TGTGCCAGCTCACCGGGCAGAGAGAACGAGCAGTACTTC | CASSPGRENEQYF
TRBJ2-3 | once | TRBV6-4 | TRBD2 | TGTGCCAGCAGTGACGAAGCGGGGGGCACAGATACGCAGTATTTT | CASSDEAGGTDTQYF
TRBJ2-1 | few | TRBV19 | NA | TGTGCCAGTAGTATACAGGCGGGGACCTACAATGAGCAGTTCTTC | CASSIQAGTYNEQFF
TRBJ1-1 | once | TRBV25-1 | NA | TGTGCCAGCAGTTCCCAGCAGGGGTGGATGAACACTGAAGCTTTCTTT | CASSSQQGWMNTEAFF
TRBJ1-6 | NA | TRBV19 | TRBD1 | TGTGCCAGTAAAACAGGGGATAATTCACCCCTCCACTTT | CASKTGDNSPLHF
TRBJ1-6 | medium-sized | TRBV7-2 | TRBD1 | TGTGCCAGCTGGCGTCGGGACAGGGGTTCACCCCTCCACTTT | CASWRRDRGSPLHF
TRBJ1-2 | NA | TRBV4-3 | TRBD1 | TGCGCCAGCAGCCAGACCCTTGGGACAGGGCATGGCTACACCTTC | CASSQTLGTGHGYTF
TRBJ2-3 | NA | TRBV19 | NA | TGTGCCAGTGCAGATACGCAGTATTTT | CASADTQYF
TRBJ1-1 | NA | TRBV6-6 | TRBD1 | TGTGCCAGCACCCAAGGACAGGGGAGGACTGAAGCTTTCTTT | CASTQGQGRTEAFF
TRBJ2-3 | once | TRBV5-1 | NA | TGCGCCAGCAGCTGGGCTGACTCCACAGATACGCAGTATTTT | CASSWADSTDTQYF
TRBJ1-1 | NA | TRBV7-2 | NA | TGTGCCAGCAGCTTAGTAACGGGGGGACGGGACACTGAAGCTTTCTTT | CASSLVTGGRDTEAFF
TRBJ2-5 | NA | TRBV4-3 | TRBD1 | TGCGCCAGCAGCCAAGGAAGGCGGCCGGGACAGGTGGAGTCCGAGACCCAGTACTTC | CASSQGRRPGQVESETQYF
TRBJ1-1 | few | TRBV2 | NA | TGTGCCAGCGGCGGCAGCTACACTGAAGCTTTCTTT | CASGGSYTEAFF
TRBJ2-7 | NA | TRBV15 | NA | TGTGCCACCAGCAGAGATGATATCGGGATCTACGAGCAGTACTTC | CATSRDDIGIYEQYF
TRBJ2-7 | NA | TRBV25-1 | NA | TGTGCCAGCACCCCGGGGACGGGCGAGCAGTACTTC | CASTPGTGEQYF
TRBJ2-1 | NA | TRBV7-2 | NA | TGTGCCAGCAGCTACTGGAGGTACTACAATGAGCAGTTCTTC | CASSYWRYYNEQFF
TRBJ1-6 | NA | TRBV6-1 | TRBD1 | TGTGCCAGCAGACTTGACAGGGGCTCACCCCTCCACTTT | CASRLDRGSPLHF
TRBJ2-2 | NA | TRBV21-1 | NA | TGTGCCAGCAGCCAGAGGGTTCTGACCGGGGAGCTGTTTTTT | CASSQRVLTGELFF
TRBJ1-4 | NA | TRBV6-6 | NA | TGTGCCAGCAGTTACCCGAGCGGAAATGAAAAACTGTTTTTT | CASSYPSGNEKLFF
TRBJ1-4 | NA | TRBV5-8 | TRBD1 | TGTGCCAGCAGCCCCGGGACAGGGGTTGCTAATGAAAAACTGTTTTTT | CASSPGTGVANEKLFF
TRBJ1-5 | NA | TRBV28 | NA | TGTGCCAGCATAGGGCGGTCTTATCAGCCCCAGCATTTT | CASIGRSYQPQHF
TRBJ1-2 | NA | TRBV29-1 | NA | TGCAGCGTTGGTACAGGATCCGCTAACTATGGCTACACCTTC | CSVGTGSANYGYTF
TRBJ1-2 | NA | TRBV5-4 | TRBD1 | TGTGCCAGCAGCTTGACAGGGGCGAAGGATGGCTACACCTTC | CASSLTGAKDGYTF